This T cell receptor beta chain is drawn from a study of T-cell reconstitution after alpha-beta-depleted transplantation in children. Study-level points and caveats: Alpha-beta T cells present about two months after transplant were reported to originate from several hundred expanded graft clones. By one year post-transplant, T-cell counts and diversity largely arose from T cells that were newly produced.

The authors prepared the TCRbeta library with unique molecular identifiers. MiXCR, run by TCRdb on the PCR reads, gives a single entry per CDR3 protein. The sample records about 870,000 distinct CDR3 sequences, approximately 15% being singletons. Germline CDR1 SGHKS, CDR2 YYEKEE (reference sequence). The CDR3 sequence is 16 residues long. Unmatched junction bases numbered 8, after V lost 3 bases and J lost 1 base. The sample holds many counts of this clonotype. The antigen is not known. Sample: PBMCs, mostly from graft donor cells, taken 360 days after TCRalphabeta/CD19-depleted stem cell transplant. This rearrangement joins TRBV5-5 to TRBJ2-7; 9 bases are shared with TRBD2. This clonotype was obtained from a male patient between 10 and 17 years old who had a stem cell transplant for acute lymphoblastic leukemia, so the T cells may come from the graft donor. The CDR3 sequence: CASSSPSGVPSYEQYF. CDR3 bases: TGTGCCAGCAGCTCTCCTAGCGGGGTCCCGTCCTACGAGCAGTACTTC.